Each of the 19 T cell receptor beta chains below was sequenced from the same sample in a study of T cells after yellow fever vaccination. In TCRdb, the 5' RACE reads were re-called with MiXCR into one record per CDR3 protein. The sample lists about 550,000 distinct CDR3 sequences; 15% to 20% were seen once. The specimen was PBMCs, collected 15 days after the yellow fever booster vaccination. These receptors were taken from a man aged 25-45 years who received the YFV17D yellow fever vaccine.

This clonotype has just a few counts. The V call is TRBV6-5, the J call TRBJ2-7, with 7 bases identical to TRBD1. The CDR3 contains 14 residues. J lost 1 base, V lost 4 bases, and 4 bases had no gene match. Germline V lookup: CDR1 MNHEY, CDR2 SVGAGI. The CDR3 protein is CASSSGGSSYEQYF. For the CDR3, the DNA is TGTGCCAGCAGTTCAGGGGGTTCGTCCTACGAGCAGTACTTC.

The chain carries TRBV6-5 and TRBJ2-5; tentative D call: TRBD2 (5 bases). The V end was cut by 0 bases, the J end by 7 bases, with 21 bases between. Per germline, CDR1 MNHEY and CDR2 SVGAGI. The CDR3 has 17 residues. CDR3 region: CASSYSHGVRRGSTQYF. The CDR3 region has the DNA TGTGCCAGCAGTTACTCCCACGGGGTTAGGCGCGGGTCGACCCAGTACTTC.

The chain has TRBV6-5 and TRBJ2-3; D might be TRBD1 (6 bases). The germline V gene encodes CDR1 MNHEY and CDR2 SVGAGI. The CDR3 is 14 amino acids. Trimming pared 5 bases from V and 7 bases from J, leaving 16 bases between. CDR3 protein: CASSQGKGMNTQYF. CDR3 DNA sequence: TGTGCCAGCAGTCAGGGGAAGGGGATGAATACGCAGTATTTT.

V gene TRBV11-2 combines with J gene TRBJ2-7; TRBD1 matches at 8 bases. This CDR3 contains 14 residues. After removal of 5 bases from V and 4 bases from J, the junction contained 7 bases not matched to a gene. Germline V gene sequence: CDR1 SGHAT, CDR2 FQNNGV. CDR3 coding DNA: TGTGCCAGCAGCAGACCGGGACAGGTTTACGAGCAGTACTTC. It translates to CASSRPGQVYEQYF.

The V and J genes are TRBV7-9 and TRBJ2-1; no firm D call. The CDR3 is 12 residues long. The V gene's germline CDR1 is SEHNR and CDR2 FQNEAQ (reference sequence). The V gene lost 4 bases and the J gene lost 10 bases, with 11 bases spanning the gap. CDR3 sequence: CASSSQMREQFF. The CDR3 DNA follows: TGTGCCAGCAGCTCGCAGATGCGAGAGCAGTTCTTC.

The CDR3 region is CSARDLTRSNTGELFF. The CDR3 DNA follows: TGCAGTGCTAGAGATCTGACCCGCTCGAACACCGGGGAGCTGTTTTTT. The chain joins TRBV20-1 to TRBJ2-2; no reliable D call. V was cut by 0 bases and J by 0 bases, with 11 bases left in between. Germline CDR1 is DFQATT and CDR2 is SNEGSKA (reference sequence). The CDR3 consists of 16 residues.

This clonotype was detected a few times. CDR3: CASSYLGQGYQETQYF. For the CDR3, the DNA is TGTGCCAGCAGTTATTTGGGTCAAGGGTACCAAGAGACCCAGTACTTC. The chain joins TRBV6-2 or TRBV6-3 to TRBJ2-5, with D unclear. CDR3 length: 16 amino acids. The ends were cut back, 3 bases at V and 0 bases at J, with 14 bases in the middle. Germline CDR1 and CDR2: MNHEY and SVGEGT.

V is TRBV5-4 and J is TRBJ1-5; 11 bases are shared with TRBD1. The V segment lost 0 bases and the J segment 2 bases; nucleotides outside the gene matches: 4. The CDR3 runs to 17 residues. Germline loops: CDR1 SGHNT, CDR2 YYREEE (reference sequence). The CDR3: CASSLGTGGAGNQPQHF. The CDR3 DNA is TGTGCCAGCAGCTTGGGGACAGGGGGCGCCGGCAATCAGCCCCAGCATTTT. The variable domain in full, with the rest retrieved from reference TRBV5-4 and TRBJ1-5, is ETGVTQSPTHLIKTRGQQVTLRCSSQSGHNTVSWYQQALGQGPQFIFQYYREEENGRGNFPPRFSGLQFPNYSSELNVNALELDDSALYLCASSLGTGGAGNQPQHFGDGTRLSIL.

This CDR3 is CASSTFSAGGHEQYF. Written as DNA, the CDR3 is TGCGCCAGCAGCACCTTCTCGGCGGGAGGCCACGAGCAGTACTTC. The rearrangement joins TRBV5-1 to TRBJ2-7, with 8 bases aligning to TRBD2. Per germline, CDR1 SGHRS and CDR2 YFSETQ. The ends lost 4 bases at V and 5 bases at J; junction bases unmatched: 11. This CDR3 region has 15 residues.

About this clonotype itself: One end of the junction does not line up with germline, which may come from a read error. The CDR3 coding sequence is TGTGCCAGCTGCCAAGAAGTGACCAGGCTCTCTGGGGCCAACGTCCTGACTTTC. Protein sequence: CASCQEVTRLSGANVLTF. The chain has TRBV3-1 and TRBJ2-6; no reliable D call. This CDR3 has 18 amino acids. CDR1 is LGHDT, CDR2 YNNKEL, per germline (reference sequence).

There are a few counts of this clonotype. The chain is built from TRBV7-2 and TRBJ2-7; 11 positions match TRBD2. V shed 7 bases, J shed 4 bases, and the junction held 6 bases outside the gene matches. Germline V gene lookup returns CDR1 SGHTA and CDR2 FQGNSA. The CDR3 is made up of 14 amino acids. CDR3 sequence (DNA): TGTGCCAGCACCGCCGGGACTAGCGGTTACGAGCAGTACTTC. Amino acid sequence: CASTAGTSGYEQYF.

This chain links TRBV12-3 or TRBV12-4 with TRBJ2-1, with a weak D call TRBD2 (6 bases). The CDR3 runs 16 residues. Trimming took 1 base from V and 4 from J, leaving 14 bases between them. CDR3 amino acids: CASSLGRDWGYNEQFF. CDR3 coding DNA: TGTGCCAGCAGTTTAGGGAGGGACTGGGGTTACAATGAGCAGTTCTTC.

The chain has TRBV7-8 and TRBJ2-1; weak D call: TRBD1 (6 bases). V lost 2 bases and J 2 bases, leaving 7 bases between the germline ends. The CDR3 runs to 14 residues. Germline CDR1 SGHVS, CDR2 FQNEAQ. The CDR3: CASSLNRAYNEQFF. The CDR3 DNA is TGTGCCAGCAGCTTAAACAGGGCCTACAATGAGCAGTTCTTC.

The chain couples TRBV4-3 to TRBJ1-1, with D unresolved. Germline V lookup: CDR1 LGHNA, CDR2 YSLEER. This CDR3 has 13 residues. V was clipped by 0 bases and J by 11 bases, with 13 bases between them. The CDR3 sequence: CASSQDPQAHAFF. In DNA, the CDR3 is TGCGCCAGCAGCCAAGATCCGCAGGCACACGCTTTCTTT.

V is TRBV6-5 and J is TRBJ2-7; 7 bases match TRBD1. V lost 4 bases to trimming and J lost 2 bases; unmatched junction nucleotides: 5. Germline V CDR1 and CDR2: MNHEY, SVGAGI. CDR3 size: 14 residues. CDR3 coding DNA: TGTGCCAGCAGTTGGCCGGGACAGCCCTACGAGCAGTACTTC. Its protein product is CASSWPGQPYEQYF.

Regarding this clonotype: A junction boundary mismatches the germline segment, possibly from a read error. The chain has TRBV3-1 and TRBJ2-7; 7 positions agree with TRBD1. Germline V gives CDR1 LGHDT, CDR2 YNNKEL (reference sequence). This CDR3 spans 15 amino acids. In nucleotides, the CDR3 is TGTGCCACCAGCCCCTATCTTTACAGGGGCTACGAGCAGTACTTC. This gives the protein CATSPYLYRGYEQYF.

This clonotype turned up a few times. As DNA, the CDR3 is TGTGCCAGCTCACCACTAGCTGATGCCGGGGAGCTGTTTTTT. This codes for CASSPLADAGELFF. V and J are TRBV18 and TRBJ2-2; unclear D gene. The V and J ends lost 1 base and 6 bases respectively, with 9 bases between them. The CDR3 is 14 residues long. Germline V gene lookup returns CDR1 KGHSH and CDR2 LQKENI.

This clonotype was observed a few times. The V call is TRBV5-1, the J call TRBJ2-1; tentatively, D is TRBD2 (6 bases). The germline V and J ends were trimmed by 4 bases and 6 bases, with 11 bases remaining between them. The CDR3 extends over 13 amino acids. Germline loops: CDR1 SGHRS, CDR2 YFSETQ. CDR3 sequence: CASSVGTLNEQFF. In nucleotides, the CDR3 is TGCGCCAGCAGCGTTGGGACTCTCAATGAGCAGTTCTTC.

V is TRBV5-1 and J is TRBJ2-2; no clear D. This CDR3 region has 15 residues. Germline V lookup: CDR1 SGHRS, CDR2 YFSETQ. V was clipped by 0 bases and J by 1 base, with 7 bases between them. The CDR3 bases are TGCGCCAGCAGCTTGGAGGTACAGAACACCGGGGAGCTGTTTTTT. Its translation is CASSLEVQNTGELFF.